This T cell receptor beta chain was sequenced in a study of blood T cell repertoires in COVID-19 (dated by TCRdb to the early 2020s). The study in broad terms: Samples from collaborators originated in the United States, Italy and Spain and spanned both the acute and convalescent phases of COVID-19. The prospective study material was composed of cDNA or gDNA derived from T cells, B-cell-depleted T cells, or PBMCs. The dataset comprised deeply sampled blood TCRbeta repertoires from subjects exposed to, actively infected with, or recovered from COVID-19. The repertoires were released in a freely available public database intended as a resource for research on the immune response to SARS-CoV-2. The samples were drawn from the first 160 participants of the ongoing ImmuneRACE study and from over a thousand subjects provided by 6 global collaborators. The sample metadata nearly always contained a de-identified subject ID, COVID-19 status, age in years and sex. HLA class I and class II types, where available, came from metadata supplied by the sample provider rather than from assay-based typing.

Whole blood was collected in K2EDTA tubes by collaborating institutions according to the institutions' own protocols. For TCRbeta analysis, collaborator samples were shipped as frozen whole blood, as isolated PBMCs, or as DNA extracted from either sample type. With respect to this clone: Its specific antigen is unknown. No clone much larger than this one lies a single base away; base qualities are absent.

What the work shows at the level of the full study, not this receptor alone: Clinical and demographic metadata were provided uncurated, with the amount varying by source and participant.

The immunoSEQ Assay, a bias-controlled multiplex PCR, was used to amplify TCRbeta CDR3 regions from genomic DNA. The authors' analysis ran thus. Nucleated cell counts per sample were estimated from amplification of reference gene primers within the assay. To quantify the absolute abundance of each unique TCRbeta CDR3 rearrangement, sequence reads were collapsed and filtered. For each sample, productive Simpson clonality was calculated by taking the square root of Simpson's diversity index across productive rearrangements. This immuneACCESS table, as held by TCRdb, lists in-frame sequences with V and J called but not all clones. Of the missing ones, under half trace to an unresolved V gene in checked studies; the others have no known cause. For V, J and clone size, that table is used; D and trimming come from the DNA. This sample has about 270,000 clones in its table, and around 86% of those were observed once. The ten top clones hold less than 3% of the sample.

The germline V gene specifies SGHVS as CDR1 and FQNEAQ as CDR2. Taken from cysteine to phenylalanine, the CDR3 has 16 residues. Left in the record is the CDR3 DNA by itself, 48 bases read in frame from the first base. Trimming removed 2 bases from V and 3 bases from J; the gene matches leave 3 bases unexplained. The TCR originated in a woman aged 55-70 years with active or convalescent COVID-19. Sequenced material: peripheral blood. This sequence uses TRBV7-8 and TRBJ2-2, and TRBD2 matches 10 of the central bases. The CDR3 protein sequence reads: CASSLKRGGYTGELFF. The nucleotides are TGTGCCAGCAGCTTAAAGCGGGGGGGATACACCGGGGAGCTGTTTTTT.